One sample yielded the 6 T cell receptor beta chains listed below, sequenced in a study of glioma-infiltrating T cells. TCR alpha and beta CDR3 regions were amplified from RNA using iRepertoire nested multiplex PCR. TCRdb re-analysed the multiplex PCR reads in MiXCR, keeping a single row per CDR3 protein. The sample holds fewer than 200,000 distinct CDR3 sequences, approximately 30% seen once. Sequencing was carried out using glioma tissue, nonneoplastic brain tissue, or PBMCs (not recorded which). The receptors shown here come from a human donor with low-grade glioma or glioblastoma, undergoing nonglioma brain surgery, or in good health (not recorded which).

This clonotype has at least ten counts. The rearrangement links TRBV4-1 to TRBJ2-3; D is perhaps TRBD2 (6 bases). There are 15 residues in the CDR3. Trimming shortened V by 4 bases and J by 0 bases, and 11 bases separated the two germline ends. Germline CDR1 MGHRA, CDR2 YSYEKL. Here the CDR3 DNA reads TGCGCCAGCAGCCCTCCCGGGACTAGCACAGATACGCAGTATTTT. Translation: CASSPPGTSTDTQYF.

As concerns this clonotype: This may come from a read error, since a much larger clone is one base off. The CDR3 spells CASPLGLPSQSNQPQHF. The CDR3, as DNA: TGTGCCAGCCCACTCGGACTCCCGTCCCAGAGCAATCAGCCCCAGCATTTT. The chain employs TRBV18 and TRBJ1-5; no clear D gene. Trimming stripped 8 bases from V and 1 base from J, with 21 bases between. The CDR3 loop spans 17 amino acids. The germline CDR1 and CDR2 sequences are KGHSH and LQKENI.

This rearrangement joins TRBV10-3 to TRBJ2-1, with TRBD2 matching over 7 bases. The V segment lost 5 bases and the J segment 0 bases; nucleotides outside the gene matches: 1. This CDR3 is built from 14 residues. The germline V gene has CDR1 ENHRY and CDR2 SYGVKD. CDR3 protein: CAISQRDSYNEQFF. As DNA, the CDR3 is TGTGCCATCAGTCAGCGGGACTCCTACAATGAGCAGTTCTTC.

The rearrangement links TRBV29-1 to TRBJ1-5, with a possible D match to TRBD1 (6 bases). V was trimmed by 6 bases and J by 4 bases, leaving 16 bases between them. This CDR3 contains 14 residues. Germline-derived CDR1 and CDR2 are SQVTM and ANQGSEA. CDR3 in DNA: TGCAGCGTATCTAAGGGGGGGAGAAATCAGCCCCAGCATTTT. This gives the protein CSVSKGGRNQPQHF.

This clonotype was counted ten times or more. V gene TRBV6-5 combines with J gene TRBJ2-7; D is unresolved. CDR3 size: 15 residues. Germline V CDR1 and CDR2: MNHEY, SVGAGI. V shed 0 bases and J shed 2 bases, with 11 bases lying between them. CDR3 loop: CASSYSDGGAYEQYF. The CDR3 DNA sequence: TGTGCCAGCAGTTACTCGGACGGTGGCGCCTACGAGCAGTACTTC.

V and J are TRBV27 and TRBJ1-2, with a weak D call TRBD1 (5 bases). This CDR3 comprises 13 residues. Trimming pared 2 bases from V and 5 bases from J, leaving 9 bases between. From germline, CDR1 is MNHEY and CDR2 SMNVEV (reference sequence). The CDR3 reads CASSLGREYGYTF. In DNA, the CDR3 is TGTGCCAGCAGTTTAGGCAGGGAGTATGGCTACACCTTC.